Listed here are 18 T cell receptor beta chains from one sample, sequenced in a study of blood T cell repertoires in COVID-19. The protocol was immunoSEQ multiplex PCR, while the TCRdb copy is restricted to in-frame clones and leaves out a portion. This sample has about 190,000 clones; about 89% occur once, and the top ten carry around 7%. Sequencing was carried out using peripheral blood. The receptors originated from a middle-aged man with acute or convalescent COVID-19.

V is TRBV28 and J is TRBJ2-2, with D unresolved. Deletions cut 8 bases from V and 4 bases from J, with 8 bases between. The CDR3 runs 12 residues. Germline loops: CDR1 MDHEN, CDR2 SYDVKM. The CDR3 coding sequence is TGTGCCAGCCTTGGCTTCACCGGGGAGCTGTTTTTT. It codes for CASLGFTGELFF.

The CDR3 coding sequence is TGCGCCAGCAGCTTGGCCTTTAGGACTAGCGGGGGCCCATCCTACGAGCAGTACTTC. It yields the protein CASSLAFRTSGGPSYEQYF. The V gene is TRBV5-1, the J gene TRBJ2-7, with 13 bases aligning to TRBD2. Looked up from germline, CDR1 is SGHRS and CDR2 is YFSETQ. The CDR3 extends over 19 amino acids. The V and J ends lost 0 bases and 1 base, in that order; junction bases with no gene match: 10.

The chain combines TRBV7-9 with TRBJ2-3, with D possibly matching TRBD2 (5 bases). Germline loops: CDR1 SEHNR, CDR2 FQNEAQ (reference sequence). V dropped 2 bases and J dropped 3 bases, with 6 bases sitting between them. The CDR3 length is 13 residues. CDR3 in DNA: TGTGCCAGCAGCTTAAGGGAGACAGATACGCAGTATTTT. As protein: CASSLRETDTQYF.

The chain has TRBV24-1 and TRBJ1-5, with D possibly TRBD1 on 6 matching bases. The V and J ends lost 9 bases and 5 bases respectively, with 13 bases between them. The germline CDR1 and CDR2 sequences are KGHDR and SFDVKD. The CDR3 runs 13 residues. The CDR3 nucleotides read TGTGCCACCCGAGGGGGTAGGGATCAGCCCCAGCATTTT. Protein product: CATRGGRDQPQHF.

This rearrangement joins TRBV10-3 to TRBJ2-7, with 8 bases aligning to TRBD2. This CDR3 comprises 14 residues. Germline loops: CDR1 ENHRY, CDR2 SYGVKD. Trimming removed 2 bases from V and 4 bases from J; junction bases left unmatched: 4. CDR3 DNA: TGTGCCATCAGTGAGCTTCGGGGGGGGTACGAGCAGTACTTC. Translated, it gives CAISELRGGYEQYF.

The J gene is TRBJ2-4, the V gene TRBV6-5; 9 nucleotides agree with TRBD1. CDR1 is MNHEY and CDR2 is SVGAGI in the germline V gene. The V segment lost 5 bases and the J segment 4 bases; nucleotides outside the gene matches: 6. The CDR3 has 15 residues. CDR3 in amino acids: CASSTPGTGKNIQYF. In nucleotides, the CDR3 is TGTGCCAGCAGTACCCCCGGGACAGGGAAAAACATTCAGTACTTC.

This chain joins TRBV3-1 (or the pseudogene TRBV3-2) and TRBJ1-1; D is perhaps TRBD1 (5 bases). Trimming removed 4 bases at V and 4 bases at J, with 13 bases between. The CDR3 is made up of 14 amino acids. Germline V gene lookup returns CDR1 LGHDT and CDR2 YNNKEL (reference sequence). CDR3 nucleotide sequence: TGTGCCAGCAGCCCGGGGGTCGGGGGCACTGAAGCTTTCTTT. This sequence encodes CASSPGVGGTEAFF.

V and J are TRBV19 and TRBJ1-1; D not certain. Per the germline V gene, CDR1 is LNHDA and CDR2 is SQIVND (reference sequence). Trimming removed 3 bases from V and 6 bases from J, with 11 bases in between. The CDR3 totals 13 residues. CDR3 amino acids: CASSMSGTSEAFF. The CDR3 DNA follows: TGTGCCAGTAGTATGAGCGGAACCTCTGAAGCTTTCTTT.

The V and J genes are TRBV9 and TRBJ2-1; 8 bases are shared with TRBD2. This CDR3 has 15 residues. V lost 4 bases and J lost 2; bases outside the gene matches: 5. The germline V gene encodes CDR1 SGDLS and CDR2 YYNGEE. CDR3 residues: CASSTGLEPYNEQFF. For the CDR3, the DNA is TGTGCCAGCAGCACGGGACTAGAACCCTACAATGAGCAGTTCTTC.

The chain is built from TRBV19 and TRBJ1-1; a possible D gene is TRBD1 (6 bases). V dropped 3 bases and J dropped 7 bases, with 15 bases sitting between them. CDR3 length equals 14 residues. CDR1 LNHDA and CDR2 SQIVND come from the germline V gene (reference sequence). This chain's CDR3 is CASSMGGARIEAFF. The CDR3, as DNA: TGTGCCAGTAGTATGGGGGGGGCGCGAATTGAAGCTTTCTTT.

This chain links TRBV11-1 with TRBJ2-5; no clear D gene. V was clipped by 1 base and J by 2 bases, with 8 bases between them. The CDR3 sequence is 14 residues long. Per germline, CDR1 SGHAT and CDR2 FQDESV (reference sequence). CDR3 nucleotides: TGTGCCAGCAGCTTAGACCTGAGACAAGAGACCCAGTACTTC. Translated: CASSLDLRQETQYF.

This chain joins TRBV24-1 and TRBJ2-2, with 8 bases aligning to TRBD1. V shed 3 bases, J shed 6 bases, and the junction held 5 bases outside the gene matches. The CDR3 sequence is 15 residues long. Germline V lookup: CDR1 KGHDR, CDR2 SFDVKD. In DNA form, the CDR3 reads TGTGCCACCAGTGATCCTCAGGGGGCTGCCGGGGAGCTGTTTTTT. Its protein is CATSDPQGAAGELFF.

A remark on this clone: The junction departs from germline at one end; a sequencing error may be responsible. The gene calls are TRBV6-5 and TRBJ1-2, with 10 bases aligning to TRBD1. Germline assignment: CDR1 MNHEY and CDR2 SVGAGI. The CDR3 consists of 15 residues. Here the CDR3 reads CASGYFSTGGVGYTF. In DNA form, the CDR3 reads TGTGCCAGCGGTTACTTCTCGACAGGGGGCGTTGGCTACACCTTC.

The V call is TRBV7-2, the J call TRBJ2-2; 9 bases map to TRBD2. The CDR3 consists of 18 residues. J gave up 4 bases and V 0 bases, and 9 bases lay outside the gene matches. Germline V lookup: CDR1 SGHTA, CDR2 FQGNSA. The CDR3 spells CASSLAGSGGKVTGELFF. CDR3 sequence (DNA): TGTGCCAGCAGCTTAGCTGGTAGCGGGGGAAAAGTCACCGGGGAGCTGTTTTTT.

The CDR3 loop reads CASSGEGGERALYNEQFF. As DNA, the CDR3 is TGTGCCAGCAGTGGAGAAGGGGGGGAGAGGGCCCTCTACAATGAGCAGTTCTTC. The chain joins TRBV25-1 to TRBJ2-1, with a possible D match to TRBD2 (7 bases). Trimming shortened V by 4 bases and J by 3 bases, and 22 bases separated the two germline ends. CDR1 MGHDK and CDR2 SYGVNS come from the germline V gene. The CDR3 consists of 18 residues.

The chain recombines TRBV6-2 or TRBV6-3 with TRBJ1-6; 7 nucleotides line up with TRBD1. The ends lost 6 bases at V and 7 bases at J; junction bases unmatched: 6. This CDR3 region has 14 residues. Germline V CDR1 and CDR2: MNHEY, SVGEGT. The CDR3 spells CASSRDSLNSPLHF. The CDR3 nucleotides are TGTGCCAGCAGCCGGGACAGTCTCAATTCACCCCTCCACTTT.

CDR3 bases: TGTGCCAGCAGTGTCTCCCGTCAGCCCCAGCATTTT. Translating it yields CASSVSRQPQHF. V and J are TRBV6-4 and TRBJ1-5; D unresolved. Trimming removed 4 bases from V and 6 bases from J, with 7 bases in between. Per germline, CDR1 MRHNA and CDR2 SNTAGT. The CDR3 is 12 amino acids.

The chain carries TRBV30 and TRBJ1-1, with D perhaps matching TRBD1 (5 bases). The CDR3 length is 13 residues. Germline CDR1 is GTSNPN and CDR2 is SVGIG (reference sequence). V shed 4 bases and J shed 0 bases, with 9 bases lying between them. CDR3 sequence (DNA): TGTGCCTGGAATCAACAGGTGAACACTGAAGCTTTCTTT. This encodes CAWNQQVNTEAFF. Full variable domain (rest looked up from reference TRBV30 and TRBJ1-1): SQTIHQWPATLVQPVGSPLSLECTVEGTSNPNLYWYRQAAGRGLQLLFYSVGIGQISSEVPQNLSASRPQDRQFILSSKKLLLSDSGFYLCAWNQQVNTEAFFGQGTRLTVV.